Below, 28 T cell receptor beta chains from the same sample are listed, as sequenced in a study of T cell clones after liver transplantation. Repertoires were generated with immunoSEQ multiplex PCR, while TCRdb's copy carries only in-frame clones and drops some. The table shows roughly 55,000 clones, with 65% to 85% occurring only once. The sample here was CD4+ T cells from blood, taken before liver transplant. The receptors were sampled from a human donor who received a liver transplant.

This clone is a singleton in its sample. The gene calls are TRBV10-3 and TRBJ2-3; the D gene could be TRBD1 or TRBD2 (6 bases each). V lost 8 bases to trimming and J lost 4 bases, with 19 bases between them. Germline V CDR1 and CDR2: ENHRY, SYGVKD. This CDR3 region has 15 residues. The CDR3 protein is CAISEGGSNPDTQYF. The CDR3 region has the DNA TGTGCCATCTCGGAGGGGGGCTCGAATCCAGATACGCAGTATTTT.

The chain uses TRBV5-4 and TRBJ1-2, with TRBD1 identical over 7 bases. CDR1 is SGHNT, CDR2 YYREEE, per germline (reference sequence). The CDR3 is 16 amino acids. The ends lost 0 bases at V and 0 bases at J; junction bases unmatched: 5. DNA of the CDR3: TGTGCCAGCAGCTTGGGGGGCAGGGGGACTAACTATGGCTACACCTTC. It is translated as CASSLGGRGTNYGYTF.

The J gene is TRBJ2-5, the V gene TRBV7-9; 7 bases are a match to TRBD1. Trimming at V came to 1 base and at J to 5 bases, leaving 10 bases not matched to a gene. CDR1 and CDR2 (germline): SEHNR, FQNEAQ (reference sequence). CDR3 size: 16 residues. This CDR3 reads CASSLGRQGLFETQYF. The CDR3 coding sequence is TGTGCCAGCAGCTTAGGGAGACAGGGCCTTTTCGAGACCCAGTACTTC. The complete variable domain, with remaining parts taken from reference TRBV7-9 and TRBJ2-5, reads DTGVSQNPRHKITKRGQNVTFRCDPISEHNRLYWYRQTLGQGPEFLTYFQNEAQLEKSRLLSDRFSAERPKGSFSTLEIQRTEQGDSAMYLCASSLGRQGLFETQYFGPGTRLLVL.

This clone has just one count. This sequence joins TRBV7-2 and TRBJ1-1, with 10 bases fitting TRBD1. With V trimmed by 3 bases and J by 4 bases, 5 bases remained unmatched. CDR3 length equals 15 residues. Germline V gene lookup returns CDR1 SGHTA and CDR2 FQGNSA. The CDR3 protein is CASSLIGQGGTEAFF. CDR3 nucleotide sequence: TGTGCCAGCAGCTTGATAGGACAGGGGGGCACTGAAGCTTTCTTT.

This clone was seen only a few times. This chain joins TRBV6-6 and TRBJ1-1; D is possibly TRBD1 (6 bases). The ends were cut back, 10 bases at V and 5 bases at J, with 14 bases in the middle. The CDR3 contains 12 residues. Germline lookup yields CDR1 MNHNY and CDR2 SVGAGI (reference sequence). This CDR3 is CATRQVRTEAFF. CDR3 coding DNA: TGTGCCACACGACAGGTACGAACTGAAGCTTTCTTT.

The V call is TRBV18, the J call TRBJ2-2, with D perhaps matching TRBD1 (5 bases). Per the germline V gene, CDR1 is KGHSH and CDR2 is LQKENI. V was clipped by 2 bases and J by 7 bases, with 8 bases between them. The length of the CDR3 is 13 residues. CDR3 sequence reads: CASSPSRVGELFF. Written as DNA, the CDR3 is TGTGCCAGCTCACCAAGCAGGGTCGGGGAGCTGTTTTTT.

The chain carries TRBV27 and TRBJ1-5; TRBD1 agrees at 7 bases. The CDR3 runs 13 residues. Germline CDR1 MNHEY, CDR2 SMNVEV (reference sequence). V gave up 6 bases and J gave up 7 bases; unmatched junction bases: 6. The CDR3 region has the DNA TGTGCCAGCAGGAGACAGGGTGAACAGCCCCAGCATTTT. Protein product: CASRRQGEQPQHF.

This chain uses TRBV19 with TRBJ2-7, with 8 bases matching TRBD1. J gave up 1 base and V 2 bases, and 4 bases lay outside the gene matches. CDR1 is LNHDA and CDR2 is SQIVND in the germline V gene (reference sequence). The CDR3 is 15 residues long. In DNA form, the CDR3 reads TGTGCCAGTAGTATATCAGGGGGCAATTCCTACGAGCAGTACTTC. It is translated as CASSISGGNSYEQYF. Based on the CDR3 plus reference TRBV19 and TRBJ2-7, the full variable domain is DGGITQSPKYLFRKEGQNVTLSCEQNLNHDAMYWYRQDPGQGLRLIYYSQIVNDFQKGDIAEGYSVSREKKESFPLTVTSAQKNPTAFYLCASSISGGNSYEQYFGPGTRLTVT.

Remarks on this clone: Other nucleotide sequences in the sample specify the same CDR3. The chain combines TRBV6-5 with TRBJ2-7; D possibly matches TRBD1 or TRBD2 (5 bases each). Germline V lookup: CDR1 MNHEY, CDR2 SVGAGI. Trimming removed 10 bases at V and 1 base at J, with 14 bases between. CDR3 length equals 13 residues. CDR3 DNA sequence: TGTGCCACCTACAGGAGGAGTTCCTACGAGCAGTACTTC. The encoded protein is CATYRRSSYEQYF.

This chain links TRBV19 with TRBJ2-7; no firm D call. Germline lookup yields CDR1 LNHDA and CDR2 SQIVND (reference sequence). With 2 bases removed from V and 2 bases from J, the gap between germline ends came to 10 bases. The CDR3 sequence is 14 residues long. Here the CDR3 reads CASSIPGATYEQYF. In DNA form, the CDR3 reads TGTGCCAGTAGTATACCTGGCGCTACCTACGAGCAGTACTTC. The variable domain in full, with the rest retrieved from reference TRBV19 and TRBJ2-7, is DGGITQSPKYLFRKEGQNVTLSCEQNLNHDAMYWYRQDPGQGLRLIYYSQIVNDFQKGDIAEGYSVSREKKESFPLTVTSAQKNPTAFYLCASSIPGATYEQYFGPGTRLTVT.

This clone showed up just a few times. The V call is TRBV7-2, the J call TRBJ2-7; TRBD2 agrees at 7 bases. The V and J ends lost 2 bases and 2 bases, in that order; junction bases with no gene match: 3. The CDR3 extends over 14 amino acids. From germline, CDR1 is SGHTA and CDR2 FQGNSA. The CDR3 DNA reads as TGTGCCAGCAGCTTAACGGGAGGTACCTACGAGCAGTACTTC. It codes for CASSLTGGTYEQYF.

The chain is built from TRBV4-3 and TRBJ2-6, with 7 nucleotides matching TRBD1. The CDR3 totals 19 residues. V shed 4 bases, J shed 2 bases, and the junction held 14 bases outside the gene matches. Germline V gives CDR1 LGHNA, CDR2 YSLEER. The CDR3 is CASSLTRVGGWAGANVLTF. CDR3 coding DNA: TGCGCCAGCAGCCTCACAAGAGTAGGGGGCTGGGCTGGGGCCAACGTCCTGACTTTC.

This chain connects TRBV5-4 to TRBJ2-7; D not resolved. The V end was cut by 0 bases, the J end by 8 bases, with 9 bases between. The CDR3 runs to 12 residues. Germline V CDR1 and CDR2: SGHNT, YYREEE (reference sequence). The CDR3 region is CASSLVRGQQYF. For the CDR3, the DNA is TGTGCCAGCAGCTTGGTTCGAGGACAGCAGTACTTC.

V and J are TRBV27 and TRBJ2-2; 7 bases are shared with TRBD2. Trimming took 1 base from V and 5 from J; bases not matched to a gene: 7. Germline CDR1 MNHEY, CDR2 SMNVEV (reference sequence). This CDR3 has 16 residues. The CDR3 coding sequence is TGTGCCAGCAGTTTATGGCGGGGGACTCTTACCGGGGAGCTGTTTTTT. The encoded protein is CASSLWRGTLTGELFF.

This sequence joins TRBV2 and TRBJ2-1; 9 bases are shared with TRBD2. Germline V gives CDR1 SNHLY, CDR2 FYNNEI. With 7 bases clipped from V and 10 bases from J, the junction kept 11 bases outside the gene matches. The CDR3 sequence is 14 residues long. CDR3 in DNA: TGTGCCAGCAATAGGGGCGGGAGGGCCCAGGAGCAGTTCTTC. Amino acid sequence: CASNRGGRAQEQFF. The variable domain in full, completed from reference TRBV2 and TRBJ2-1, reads EPEVTQTPSHQVTQMGQEVILRCVPISNHLYFYWYRQILGQKVEFLVSFYNNEISEKSEIFDDQFSVERPDGSNFTLKIRSTKLEDSAMYFCASNRGGRAQEQFFGPGTRLTVL.

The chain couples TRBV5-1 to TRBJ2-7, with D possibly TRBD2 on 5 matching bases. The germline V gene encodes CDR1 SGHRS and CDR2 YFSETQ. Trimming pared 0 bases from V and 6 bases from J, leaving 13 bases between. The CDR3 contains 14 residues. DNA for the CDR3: TGCGCCAGCAGCTTGGGACGAGGGTACAGCGAGCAGTACTTC. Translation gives CASSLGRGYSEQYF.

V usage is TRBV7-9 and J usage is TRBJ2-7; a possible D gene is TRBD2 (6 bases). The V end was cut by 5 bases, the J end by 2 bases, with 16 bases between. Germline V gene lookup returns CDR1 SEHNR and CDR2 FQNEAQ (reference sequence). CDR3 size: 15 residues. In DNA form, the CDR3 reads TGTGCCAGCAGCCACCCGGGACTTTCCACCTACGAGCAGTACTTC. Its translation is CASSHPGLSTYEQYF. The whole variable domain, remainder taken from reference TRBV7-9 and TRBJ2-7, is DTGVSQNPRHKITKRGQNVTFRCDPISEHNRLYWYRQTLGQGPEFLTYFQNEAQLEKSRLLSDRFSAERPKGSFSTLEIQRTEQGDSAMYLCASSHPGLSTYEQYFGPGTRLTVT.

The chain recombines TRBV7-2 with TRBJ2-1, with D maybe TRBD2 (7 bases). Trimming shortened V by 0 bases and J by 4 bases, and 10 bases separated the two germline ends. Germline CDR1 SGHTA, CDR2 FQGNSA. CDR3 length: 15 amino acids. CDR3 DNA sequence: TGTGCCAGCAGCTTAGCGGGGGGGGCTTACAATGAGCAGTTCTTC. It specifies CASSLAGGAYNEQFF.

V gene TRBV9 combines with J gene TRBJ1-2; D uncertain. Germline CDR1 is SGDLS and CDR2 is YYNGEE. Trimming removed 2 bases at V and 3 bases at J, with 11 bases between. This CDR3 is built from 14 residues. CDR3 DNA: TGTGCCAGCAGCGTTTCCTTGGAAGACTATGGCTACACCTTC. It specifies CASSVSLEDYGYTF.

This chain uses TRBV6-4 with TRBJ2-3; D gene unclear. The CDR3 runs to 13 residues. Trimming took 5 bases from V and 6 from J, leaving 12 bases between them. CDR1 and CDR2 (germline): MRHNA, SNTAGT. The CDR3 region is CASSTEDWDTQYF. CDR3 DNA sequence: TGTGCCAGCAGTACTGAAGATTGGGATACGCAGTATTTT.

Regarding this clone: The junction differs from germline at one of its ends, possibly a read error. This chain's CDR3 is CASRFSLGQATSAQYF. As DNA, the CDR3 is TGTGCCAGCCGTTTCTCCCTGGGACAGGCCACGTCTGCGCAGTATTTT. The chain carries TRBV28 and TRBJ2-3; 8 nucleotides line up with TRBD1. Germline assignment: CDR1 MDHEN and CDR2 SYDVKM. CDR3 length equals 16 residues.

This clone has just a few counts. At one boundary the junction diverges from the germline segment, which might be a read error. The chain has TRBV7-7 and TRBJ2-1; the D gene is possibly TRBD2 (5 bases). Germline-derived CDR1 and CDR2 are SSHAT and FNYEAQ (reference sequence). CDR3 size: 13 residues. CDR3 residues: CASSLDSYNEQFF. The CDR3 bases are TGTGCTAGCAGTCTGGACTCCTACAACGAGCAGTTCTTC.

The CDR3 DNA sequence: TGTGCCAGCAGTTACTCGGCGGGGGGCGAGGGTGAGCAGTTCTTC. This codes for CASSYSAGGEGEQFF. The V and J genes are TRBV6-5 and TRBJ2-1; 8 positions agree with TRBD2. The junction had 7 bases not matched to a gene; V was cut back by 0 bases and J by 9 bases. This CDR3 contains 15 residues. In germline, CDR1 is MNHEY, CDR2 SVGAGI.

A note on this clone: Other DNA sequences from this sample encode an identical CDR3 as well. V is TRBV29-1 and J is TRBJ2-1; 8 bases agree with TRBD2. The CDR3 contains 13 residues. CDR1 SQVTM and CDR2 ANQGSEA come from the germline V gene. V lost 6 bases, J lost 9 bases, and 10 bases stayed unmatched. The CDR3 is CSVIRVAGGEQFF. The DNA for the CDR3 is TGCAGCGTAATTAGGGTGGCGGGGGGTGAGCAGTTCTTC.

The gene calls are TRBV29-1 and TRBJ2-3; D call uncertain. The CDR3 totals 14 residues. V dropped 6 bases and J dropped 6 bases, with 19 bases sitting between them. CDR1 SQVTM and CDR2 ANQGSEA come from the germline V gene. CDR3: CSVGMGGRHDTQYF. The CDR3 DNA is TGCAGCGTAGGGATGGGTGGGCGCCATGATACGCAGTATTTT.

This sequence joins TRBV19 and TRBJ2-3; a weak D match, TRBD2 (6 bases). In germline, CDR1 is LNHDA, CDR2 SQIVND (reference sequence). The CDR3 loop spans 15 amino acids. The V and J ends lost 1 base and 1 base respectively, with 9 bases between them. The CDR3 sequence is CASSIAGARTDTQYF. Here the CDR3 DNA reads TGTGCCAGTAGTATAGCGGGAGCGCGCACAGATACGCAGTATTTT.

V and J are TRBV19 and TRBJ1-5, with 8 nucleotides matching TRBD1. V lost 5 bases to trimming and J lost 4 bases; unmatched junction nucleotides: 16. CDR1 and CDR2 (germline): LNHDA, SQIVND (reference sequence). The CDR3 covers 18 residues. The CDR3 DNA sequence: TGTGCCAGTAGTGCCGGGGCGGCAGGGGGCGCGGGGAATCAGCCCCAGCATTTT. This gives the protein CASSAGAAGGAGNQPQHF.

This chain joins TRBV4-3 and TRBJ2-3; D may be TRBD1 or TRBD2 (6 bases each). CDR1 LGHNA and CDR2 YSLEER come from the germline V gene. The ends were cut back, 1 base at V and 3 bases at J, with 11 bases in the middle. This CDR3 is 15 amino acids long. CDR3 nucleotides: TGCGCCAGCAGCCAAGCGGTAGGGGGGACAGATACGCAGTATTTT. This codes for CASSQAVGGTDTQYF.